These 6 T cell receptor beta chains originate from one sample sequenced in a study of blood T cells in healthy people across ages. Then a second PCR, running about 6 to 12 cycles, was carried out with a sample-barcoded 5' primer and a J-beta primer mix. One entry per CDR3 protein, called by TCRdb with MiXCR from the 5' RACE reads. The sample contains about 1.4 million distinct CDR3 sequences, around 59% of which appear only once. The material sequenced was blood. The source of these receptors is a man aged 18-30 years in good health.

As for this clonotype: A single base separates this from a much larger clone, so it may be a read error. The rearrangement joins TRBV6-5 to TRBJ2-7, with 8 bases that match TRBD2. Germline values: CDR1 MNHEY, CDR2 SVGAGI. This CDR3 spans 13 amino acids. The J segment lost 7 bases and the V segment lost 9 bases, leaving 11 bases of the junction unmatched. DNA for the CDR3: TGTGCCAGTAGCGGGAAAGCCTACAATGAGCAGTACTTC. The encoded protein is CASSGKAYNEQYF.

The chain links TRBV27 to TRBJ1-1; tentative D call: TRBD1 (6 bases). The germline V gene has CDR1 MNHEY and CDR2 SMNVEV (reference sequence). V lost 6 bases, J lost 8 bases, and 13 bases lay in between. This CDR3 has 12 residues. The CDR3: CASRETRGEAFF. The CDR3, as DNA: TGTGCCAGCAGGGAAACCAGGGGAGAAGCTTTCTTT.

The chain couples TRBV7-9 to TRBJ2-7; 8 bases agree with TRBD1. J lost 5 bases, V lost 5 bases, and 14 bases had no gene match. The CDR3 has 16 amino acids. Germline V gene lookup returns CDR1 SEHNR and CDR2 FQNEAQ (reference sequence). Written as DNA, the CDR3 is TGTGCCAGCAGCCCCGACGGCAGGGGGCTAATCCACGAGCAGTACTTC. Amino acids: CASSPDGRGLIHEQYF.

The V gene is TRBV27, the J gene TRBJ2-1; no clear D. Trimming cost V 0 bases and J 13 bases, with 10 bases left between them. CDR3 size: 12 residues. CDR1 and CDR2 from the germline V gene are MNHEY and SMNVEV (reference sequence). CDR3 in amino acids: CASSLSGQTQFF. CDR3 nucleotides: TGTGCCAGCAGTTTATCAGGGCAGACCCAGTTCTTC.

This chain joins TRBV6-2 or TRBV6-3 and TRBJ2-3; either TRBD1 or TRBD2 may supply D (5 bases each). The V and J ends lost 4 bases and 4 bases respectively, with 15 bases between them. This CDR3 is 15 amino acids long. Germline-derived CDR1 and CDR2 are MNHEY and SVGEGT. The CDR3 reads CASSSPLGPPDTQYF. CDR3 in DNA: TGTGCCAGCAGTTCTCCCCTGGGACCTCCAGATACGCAGTATTTT.

The chain is built from TRBV4-2 and TRBJ1-1; tentatively, D is TRBD1 (5 bases). The CDR3 covers 14 residues. Looked up from germline, CDR1 is LGHNA and CDR2 is YNFKEQ. V lost 5 bases and J lost 2, with 12 bases in between. The CDR3: CASSWTGVNTEAFF. In DNA form, the CDR3 reads TGTGCCAGCAGCTGGACGGGGGTCAACACTGAAGCTTTCTTT.